This T cell receptor beta chain came from a study of response to subunit inactivated influenza vaccine (dated by TCRdb to the late 2010s). A note on the overall study: The study used deep quantitative T cell receptor repertoire profiling to track responses to a trivalent subunit inactivated influenza vaccine. The full study reports these points: According to the authors, only a limited number of new T cells may be recruited by each seasonal influenza vaccination.

Cut back by 4 bases and 5 bases, the V and J ends lie 8 bases apart. According to the germline V gene, CDR1 reads SQVTM and CDR2 reads ANQGSEA. From the cysteine through the phenylalanine, the CDR3 covers 11 amino acids. Only the CDR3 portion is preserved as DNA: 33 bases, with reading frame beginning at the first base. At least ten counts were recorded for this clonotype. The antigen it binds to is not known. No much larger clone is present one base from it, and per-base qualities are unavailable. Library preparation was by RT-PCR. These reads were obtained on an Illumina HiSeq 2500. TCRdb trimmed the raw reads at Q25, called clones with MiXCR and kept productive beta chains. Identical CDR3 proteins give one entry, which carries the most common genes and DNA. The sample table shows 590,000 or so distinct CDR3 sequences, and roughly 15% are seen once. The ten largest clones capture 6% to 9.5% of the sample.

The rearranged segments are TRBV29-1 and TRBJ2-5; no D gene call is confident. This receptor was taken from a man aged 45 to 65 who received an inactivated influenza vaccine. Donor details come from another sample of the same person, matched by shared clones. The material was PBMCs from blood, obtained around 15 days before vaccination. The base sequence is TGCAGCGTTGGTGGGATGGAGACCCAGTACTTC. Translated, it gives CSVGGMETQYF.